Following are 5 T cell receptor beta chains from one sample sequenced in a study of T cells in Graves' hyperthyroidism and ophthalmopathy. The source material, RNA transcripts, was used to amplify TCR beta CDR3 regions. Primed by the HTBI set, a first-round RT-PCR was run on the TCR CDR3. TCRdb analysed the multiplex PCR reads with MiXCR anew, one entry per CDR3 protein. The sample lists about 510,000 distinct CDR3 sequences, 35% to 50% seen once, with around 44% in the top ten. The sequencing input was peripheral blood or thyroid tissue (not recorded which). The receptors were sampled from an adult woman with Graves' disease, either hyperthyroidism or ophthalmopathy (not recorded which).

About this clonotype: The junction departs from germline at one end; a sequencing error may be responsible. The chain has TRBV7-9 and TRBJ2-5, with a possible D match to TRBD2 (7 bases). In germline, CDR1 is SEHNR, CDR2 FQNEAQ (reference sequence). The CDR3 has 16 residues. The CDR3 bases are TGTGCCAGCAGCAACTATGTTGGGGGGGCCCAAGAGGCCCAGTACTTC. This sequence encodes CASSNYVGGAQEAQYF.

In its sample, this clonotype was seen a few times. This sequence joins TRBV19 and TRBJ1-1; D is unclear. This CDR3 comprises 13 residues. Between the trimmed V and J ends, which lost 5 bases and 3 bases, there was a span of 10 bases. Germline loops: CDR1 LNHDA, CDR2 SQIVND (reference sequence). CDR3 nucleotide sequence: TGTGCCAGTAGTGTGGTACGGGACACTGAAGCTTTCTTT. It yields the protein CASSVVRDTEAFF.

This clonotype has a count of ten or more. This rearrangement joins TRBV5-8 to TRBJ2-7; a weak D match, TRBD1 (5 bases). Germline values: CDR1 SGHTS, CDR2 YDEGEE. This CDR3 contains 12 residues. The germline V and J ends were trimmed by 0 bases and 5 bases, with 6 bases remaining between them. In nucleotides, the CDR3 is TGTGCCAGCAGCTTGGGCAGGGACGAGCAGTACTTC. It is translated as CASSLGRDEQYF.

The rearrangement links TRBV7-2 to TRBJ1-2; D is perhaps TRBD1 (6 bases). Trimming removed 1 base from V and 2 bases from J, with 14 bases in between. The CDR3 consists of 16 residues. The germline gives CDR1 SGHTA, CDR2 FQGNSA. As DNA, the CDR3 is TGTGCCAGCAGCTTAGATGGTGGACAGATAAACTATGGCTACACCTTC. Its translation: CASSLDGGQINYGYTF.

V gene TRBV6-1 combines with J gene TRBJ1-4; no clear D. V was cut by 6 bases and J by 5 bases, with 13 bases left in between. The V gene's germline CDR1 is MNHNS and CDR2 SASEGT. The CDR3 totals 14 residues. The CDR3 DNA reads TGTGCCAGCAGCATCAGCCAGGCGAATGAAAAACTGTTTTTT. This gives the protein CASSISQANEKLFF.